This T cell receptor beta chain was recorded in a study of CD8 T cells in ankylosing spondylitis. This clonotype occurred a few times. The target antigen is unknown. Study-wide points: In peripheral blood, disease-linked CD8+ clones occurred at relatively low frequencies. Among TCR beta sequences, a motif of eight highly homologous variants appeared characteristic of ankylosing spondylitis blood.

TCRdb re-analysed the 5' RACE reads in MiXCR, keeping a single row per CDR3 protein. The data contain more than 300,000 distinct CDR3 sequences, 6.5% to 10% of them seen just once; the ten biggest clones take up 13% to 15%. The CDR3 runs 13 residues. Germline V CDR1 and CDR2: SQVTM, ANQGSEA. V lost 4 bases to trimming and J lost 1 base, with 10 bases between them. This sequence was found in a male donor with ankylosing spondylitis. J is TRBJ1-1 and V is TRBV29-1; D call uncertain. The sample was blood, either unsorted or a sorted T cell fraction (not recorded which). The CDR3 here is CSVVGQTNTEAFF. The CDR3, as DNA: TGCAGCGTTGTCGGGCAGACGAACACTGAAGCTTTCTTT. The variable domain in full, with the rest retrieved from reference TRBV29-1 and TRBJ1-1, is SAVISQKPSRDICQRGTSLTIQCQVDSQVTMMFWYRQQPGQSLTLIATANQGSEATYESGFVIDKFPISRPNLTFSTLTVSNMSPEDSSIYLCSVVGQTNTEAFFGQGTRLTVV.